The next 25 T cell receptor beta chains were all read from a single sample in a study of cytomegalovirus exposure and HLA in healthy donors. PCR was performed using 60 Vbeta and 13 Jbeta primers. Here immunoSEQ multiplex PCR was the method, and the copy in TCRdb shows in-frame clones only, minus some. In the table there are some 190,000 clones, approximately 84% of which are singletons. Sequencing was done on a sample of PBMCs. All receptors come from a girl aged 5-17 years in good health and CMV-seropositive.

The chain employs TRBV6-1 and TRBJ1-2, with a tentative D call TRBD1 (6 bases). CDR1 MNHNS and CDR2 SASEGT come from the germline V gene. V was pared by 11 bases and J by 1 base, with 14 bases between. The CDR3 extends over 13 amino acids. The CDR3 region has the DNA TGTGCCTCTAGGGACATCCTTAACTATGGCTACACCTTC. Translated, it gives CASRDILNYGYTF.

The V call is TRBV7-3, the J call TRBJ1-1; D unresolved. Trimming cost V 5 bases and J 6 bases, with 13 bases left between them. The CDR3 is 13 amino acids. Germline CDR1 reads SGHTA; CDR2 reads FQGTGA. The CDR3 DNA reads TGTGCCAGCAGCCCACGTGGCGGGGCTGAAGCTTTCTTT. Translation: CASSPRGGAEAFF.

The chain is built from TRBV27 and TRBJ2-1; a possible D gene is TRBD1 (5 bases). The CDR3 is 15 amino acids. Germline V gives CDR1 MNHEY, CDR2 SMNVEV (reference sequence). Trimming pared 4 bases from V and 0 bases from J, leaving 10 bases between. CDR3 protein: CASSSIRVSYNEQFF. The CDR3 nucleotides read TGTGCCAGCAGTTCGATCAGGGTCTCCTACAATGAGCAGTTCTTC.

The chain recombines TRBV20-1 with TRBJ1-1; a possible D gene is TRBD1 (5 bases). Trimming took off 8 bases at V and 13 bases at J, with 11 bases between the two ends. Germline CDR1 reads DFQATT; CDR2 reads SNEGSKA (reference sequence). The CDR3 totals 8 residues. CDR3 loop: CSPGGVFF. The CDR3, as DNA: TGCAGTCCCGGGGGGGTTTTCTTT.

This clone has just one count. The chain has TRBV27 and TRBJ1-5, with D perhaps TRBD1 (6 bases). Trimming cost V 6 bases and J 0 bases, with 15 bases left between them. The CDR3 has 16 residues. Germline CDR1 and CDR2: MNHEY and SMNVEV (reference sequence). The CDR3 sequence: CASSPDRQYSNQPQHF. The CDR3 DNA sequence: TGTGCCAGCAGCCCGGACAGACAGTATAGCAATCAGCCCCAGCATTTT.

The chain recombines TRBV5-4 with TRBJ2-1, with 8 bases that match TRBD2. The CDR3 covers 16 residues. Losses at the gene ends were 0 bases for V and 4 bases for J; bases not matched to a gene: 6. Germline values: CDR1 SGHNT, CDR2 YYREEE (reference sequence). The CDR3 coding sequence is TGTGCCAGCAGCTTGGCCCCGGGAGGGGGGTACAATGAGCAGTTCTTC. Protein: CASSLAPGGGYNEQFF.

The chain uses TRBV6-9 and TRBJ1-1, with D possibly being TRBD1 (5 bases). CDR3 length: 14 residues. Trimming left V 3 bases short and J 5 bases short, with 13 bases between. Germline V lookup: CDR1 MNHGY, CDR2 SVAAGI. This CDR3 reads CASSYRDGRTEAFF. In nucleotides, the CDR3 is TGTGCCAGCAGTTACCGGGACGGGAGGACTGAAGCTTTCTTT.

J is TRBJ1-3 and V is TRBV30; D is perhaps TRBD1 (5 bases). With 2 bases removed from V and 2 bases from J, the gap between germline ends came to 10 bases. Germline assignment: CDR1 GTSNPN and CDR2 SVGIG (reference sequence). CDR3 size: 14 residues. CDR3 sequence reads: CAWSQGKAGNTIYF. As DNA, the CDR3 is TGTGCCTGGAGTCAGGGTAAAGCTGGAAACACCATATATTTT.

The V gene is TRBV19, the J gene TRBJ2-7, with 12 bases matching TRBD2. The CDR3 sequence is 15 residues long. Trimming at V came to 3 bases and at J to 3 bases, leaving 3 bases not matched to a gene. Germline V CDR1 and CDR2: LNHDA, SQIVND (reference sequence). CDR3 sequence reads: CASSMRTSGIYEQYF. For the CDR3, the DNA is TGTGCCAGTAGTATGCGGACTAGCGGGATCTACGAGCAGTACTTC.

This clone was counted once. This chain links TRBV12-2 with TRBJ2-3; the D call in the table, TRBD2, was not verified against the DNA. TRBV12-2 is flagged as a pseudogene. This CDR3 contains 14 residues. CDR3: CASRRLAVTDTQYF. The DNA of the CDR3 is TGTGCAAGTCGCCGACTAGCGGTCACAGATACGCAGTATTTT.

The rearrangement uses TRBV30 and TRBJ1-2, with TRBD1 matching 7 bases. Trimming cost V 5 bases and J 4 bases; bases outside gene matches: 7. The germline V gene has CDR1 GTSNPN and CDR2 SVGIG (reference sequence). The CDR3 spans 13 residues. The DNA for the CDR3 is TGTGCCTGGGCTAGACAGGGACTCTATGGCTACACCTTC. Translated: CAWARQGLYGYTF.

The chain combines TRBV4-1 with TRBJ2-7; a possible D gene is TRBD1 (6 bases). Germline V lookup: CDR1 MGHRA, CDR2 YSYEKL. This CDR3 contains 15 residues. V was trimmed by 1 base and J by 5 bases, leaving 15 bases between them. The CDR3 sequence: CASSQALQGWNEQYF. For the CDR3, the DNA is TGCGCCAGCAGCCAAGCGTTACAGGGTTGGAACGAGCAGTACTTC.

There are a few counts of this clone. V gene TRBV10-1 combines with J gene TRBJ1-5; 8 bases match TRBD1. The J segment lost 3 bases and the V segment lost 4 bases, leaving 2 bases of the junction unmatched. The germline V gene encodes CDR1 WNHNN and CDR2 SYGVQD (reference sequence). The CDR3 has 14 amino acids. CDR3 DNA: TGCGCCAGCAGTGGGACAGGGCACAATCAGCCCCAGCATTTT. Amino acids: CASSGTGHNQPQHF.

V gene TRBV9 combines with J gene TRBJ2-5; TRBD1 might be the D (6 bases). The germline V gene encodes CDR1 SGDLS and CDR2 YYNGEE. CDR3 size: 14 residues. Trimming cost V 3 bases and J 2 bases, with 11 bases left between them. The chain's CDR3 is CASSALQGQETQYF. CDR3 nucleotide sequence: TGTGCCAGCAGCGCCCTACAGGGTCAAGAGACCCAGTACTTC.

V usage is TRBV6-4 and J usage is TRBJ2-5; D is perhaps TRBD1 (6 bases). Germline V gives CDR1 MRHNA, CDR2 SNTAGT. V was clipped by 4 bases and J by 4 bases, with 10 bases between them. The CDR3 extends over 13 amino acids. CDR3 loop: CASSVEGGETQYF. The CDR3 nucleotides are TGTGCCAGCAGTGTTGAAGGGGGAGAGACCCAGTACTTC.

This clone was counted between two and nine times. The chain links TRBV4-1 to TRBJ1-2; 10 nucleotides match TRBD1. The CDR3 length is 17 residues. Germline assignment: CDR1 MGHRA and CDR2 YSYEKL. V dropped 2 bases and J dropped 5; count of bases not matched to a gene: 11. CDR3 loop: CASSQPSGQGIPYGYTF. The CDR3 coding sequence is TGCGCCAGCAGCCAACCCTCGGGACAGGGGATCCCTTATGGCTACACCTTC.

This chain connects TRBV21-1 to TRBJ1-5; whether TRBD1, the table's D call, matches the DNA was not checked. TRBV21-1 represents a pseudogene. CDR3 length equals 17 residues. The CDR3 nucleotides are TGTGCCAGCAGTAAAAGTCTCAGGACAGGGGCCCATCAGCCCCAGCATTTT. It encodes CASSKSLRTGAHQPQHF.

The table lists this clone with a count of one. The chain couples TRBV27 to TRBJ1-2; 8 bases fit TRBD1. V lost 5 bases to trimming and J lost 5 bases; unmatched junction nucleotides: 13. The CDR3 is 16 residues long. Germline V CDR1 and CDR2: MNHEY, SMNVEV (reference sequence). The CDR3 DNA is TGTGCCAGCAGTCAGCGGCTGCTGGGGACAGGATATGGCTACACCTTC. Translating it yields CASSQRLLGTGYGYTF.

This clone was seen more than once but under ten times. V is TRBV7-9 and J is TRBJ2-1, with 8 positions matching TRBD2. Germline V CDR1 and CDR2: SEHNR, FQNEAQ (reference sequence). The length of the CDR3 is 13 residues. With V trimmed by 5 bases and J by 8 bases, 5 bases remained unmatched. CDR3 sequence (DNA): TGTGCCAGCAGCCGCGGACTAGCACATGAGCAGTTCTTC. This encodes CASSRGLAHEQFF.

The chain has TRBV29-1 and TRBJ2-5, with D possibly TRBD2 on 5 matching bases. CDR1 is SQVTM and CDR2 is ANQGSEA in the germline V gene. CDR3 length: 12 residues. Trimming cost V 4 bases and J 3 bases, with 9 bases left between them. The DNA for the CDR3 is TGCAGCGTTGGAGACTACGAAGAGACCCAGTACTTC. It is translated as CSVGDYEETQYF.

The CDR3 reads CASSSRPSGIRAGELFF. Here the CDR3 DNA reads TGCGCCAGCAGCTCCCGGCCTAGCGGGATTCGGGCCGGGGAGCTGTTTTTT. V gene TRBV4-1 combines with J gene TRBJ2-2; TRBD2 matches at 9 bases. V trimming: 5 bases; J trimming: 6 bases; junction bases outside the gene matches: 13. Germline loops: CDR1 MGHRA, CDR2 YSYEKL. This CDR3 has 17 residues.

This rearrangement joins TRBV7-2 to TRBJ2-3, with TRBD1 matching 9 bases. The length of the CDR3 is 16 residues. CDR1 is SGHTA, CDR2 FQGNSA, per germline. V trimming: 2 bases; J trimming: 3 bases; junction bases outside the gene matches: 6. CDR3 sequence (DNA): TGTGCCAGCAGCTTACTGGGACAGGGTGGAACAGATACGCAGTATTTT. It specifies CASSLLGQGGTDTQYF.

The chain has TRBV6-1 and TRBJ2-7, with 8 bases aligning to TRBD2. The CDR3 runs 14 residues. V shed 8 bases, J shed 2 bases, and the junction held 8 bases outside the gene matches. In germline, CDR1 is MNHNS, CDR2 SASEGT. CDR3 DNA sequence: TGTGCCAGCGGGCCCATAGCGGGACCCTACGAGCAGTACTTC. Residues: CASGPIAGPYEQYF.

The V gene is TRBV5-1, the J gene TRBJ2-5, with 7 nucleotides matching TRBD2. From germline, CDR1 is SGHRS and CDR2 YFSETQ. CDR3 length: 14 amino acids. J was trimmed by 5 bases and V by 0 bases; bases with no gene match: 4. In nucleotides, the CDR3 is TGCGCCAGCAGCTTGGTGGGGGGGAGCGAGACCCAGTACTTC. Its protein product is CASSLVGGSETQYF.

This clone was counted a single time. The chain carries TRBV7-9 and TRBJ2-4, with D unclear. This CDR3 has 17 amino acids. The germline V gene has CDR1 SEHNR and CDR2 FQNEAQ (reference sequence). The V end was cut by 5 bases, the J end by 0 bases, with 17 bases between. CDR3 in amino acids: CASSPLPVPKAKNIQYF. CDR3 coding DNA: TGTGCCAGCAGCCCTCTCCCGGTCCCAAAAGCCAAAAACATTCAGTACTTC.